Shown below are 27 T cell receptor beta chains from a single sample sequenced in a study of response to subunit inactivated influenza vaccine. TCRdb reanalysed the RT-PCR reads using MiXCR and keeps one entry per CDR3 protein. The profile shows some 850,000 distinct CDR3 sequences, roughly 20% of them singletons. The source material was PBMCs from blood, sampled roughly 5 days after vaccination. All receptors come from a man aged 50 to 60 who received an inactivated influenza vaccine.

In this sample, this clonotype turned up a few times. The chain recombines TRBV20-1 with TRBJ1-2; D gene ambiguous. This CDR3 comprises 13 residues. Germline V gives CDR1 DFQATT, CDR2 SNEGSKA (reference sequence). Trimming shortened V by 4 bases and J by 0 bases, and 9 bases separated the two germline ends. CDR3 bases: TGCAGTGCTACAGGTTCTTCTAACTATGGCTACACCTTC. It specifies CSATGSSNYGYTF.

The chain joins TRBV9 to TRBJ2-7; maybe TRBD1 (6 bases). CDR1 and CDR2 (germline): SGDLS, YYNGEE. Trimming shortened V by 4 bases and J by 4 bases, and 18 bases separated the two germline ends. The length of the CDR3 is 15 residues. This CDR3 is CASSPNPGHGYEQYF. CDR3 coding DNA: TGTGCCAGCAGCCCCAATCCGGGACACGGATACGAGCAGTACTTC.

Note on this clonotype: Being one base from a much bigger clone, this may be a read error. The chain carries TRBV5-5 and TRBJ2-1, with 7 bases aligning to TRBD1. The germline gives CDR1 SGHKS, CDR2 YYEKEE (reference sequence). The CDR3 runs to 15 residues. The V and J ends lost 0 bases and 4 bases, in that order; junction bases with no gene match: 4. The DNA of the CDR3 is TGTGCCAGCAGCTTGGTGGGACAGATTTACAATGAGCAGTTCTTC. Its protein product is CASSLVGQIYNEQFF. The full variable domain, in which reference TRBV5-5 and TRBJ2-1 provide the parts outside the CDR3, is DAGVTQSPTHLIKTRGQQVTLRCSPISGHKSVSWYQQVLGQGPQFIFQYYEKEERGRGNFPDRFSARQFPNYSSELNVNALLLGDSALYLCASSLVGQIYNEQFFGPGTRLTVL.

This clonotype was seen only a few times. J is TRBJ2-3 and V is TRBV20-1; 8 bases match TRBD1. Trimming took 5 bases from V and 2 from J; bases not matched to a gene: 12. The V gene's germline CDR1 is DFQATT and CDR2 SNEGSKA (reference sequence). This CDR3 spans 16 amino acids. CDR3 DNA: TGCAGTGCTCCGGGACAGGCTCTTAGCCCCACAGATACGCAGTATTTT. Its translation: CSAPGQALSPTDTQYF.

This clonotype was seen a handful of times. This chain joins TRBV4-2 and TRBJ1-1; the D gene is possibly TRBD1 (5 bases). This CDR3 comprises 14 residues. V dropped 1 base and J dropped 1 base, with 7 bases sitting between them. Germline lookup yields CDR1 LGHNA and CDR2 YNFKEQ. The CDR3: CASSQAGGNTEAFF. In DNA, the CDR3 is TGTGCCAGCAGCCAAGCCGGGGGGAACACTGAAGCTTTCTTT.

The chain is built from TRBV29-1 and TRBJ1-1, with D possibly being TRBD1 (6 bases). Trimming shortened V by 4 bases and J by 1 base, and 7 bases separated the two germline ends. The CDR3 length is 12 residues. CDR1 is SQVTM and CDR2 is ANQGSEA in the germline V gene. This CDR3 is CSVGGGNTEAFF. The DNA for the CDR3 is TGCAGCGTTGGAGGGGGGAACACTGAAGCTTTCTTT.

This clonotype has a count of ten or more. The chain combines TRBV27 with TRBJ2-7; TRBD2 agrees at 9 bases. The length of the CDR3 is 14 residues. V gave up 10 bases and J gave up 0 bases; unmatched junction bases: 7. Germline assignment: CDR1 MNHEY and CDR2 SMNVEV (reference sequence). CDR3 region: CANLSGGHSYEQYF. CDR3 nucleotide sequence: TGTGCCAACTTAAGCGGGGGGCACTCCTACGAGCAGTACTTC.

The table lists this clonotype with a few counts. The chain has TRBV11-2 and TRBJ2-5; 7 nucleotides line up with TRBD1. Trimming cost V 5 bases and J 1 base; bases outside gene matches: 10. Germline V gives CDR1 SGHAT, CDR2 FQNNGV. The CDR3 extends over 16 amino acids. CDR3 DNA: TGTGCCAGCAGCCGTTCCGGGACAGCACCCCAAGAGACCCAGTACTTC. Its protein is CASSRSGTAPQETQYF.

This clonotype was found a few times. This chain connects TRBV7-8 to TRBJ2-7; weak D call: TRBD2 (6 bases). The CDR3 consists of 16 residues. CDR1 SGHVS and CDR2 FQNEAQ come from the germline V gene. The germline V and J ends were trimmed by 5 bases and 3 bases, with 20 bases remaining between them. As DNA, the CDR3 is TGTGCCAGCAGCCCTCGCCTGGGGGGATCGGTCTACGAGCAGTACTTC. This codes for CASSPRLGGSVYEQYF.

This clonotype was recorded a few times. The rearrangement uses TRBV20-1 and TRBJ2-5; 8 positions agree with TRBD2. CDR1 DFQATT and CDR2 SNEGSKA come from the germline V gene (reference sequence). Trimming removed 6 bases from V and 2 bases from J; junction bases left unmatched: 11. The CDR3 consists of 15 residues. The CDR3 here is CSARGSGVWQETQYF. CDR3 bases: TGCAGTGCAAGGGGTAGCGGGGTCTGGCAAGAGACCCAGTACTTC.

The V gene is TRBV27, the J gene TRBJ2-6; no clear D. Trimming left V 5 bases short and J 3 bases short, with 8 bases between. There are 14 residues in the CDR3. Germline V gene lookup returns CDR1 MNHEY and CDR2 SMNVEV (reference sequence). The CDR3 reads CASSPTDGANVLTF. CDR3 nucleotides: TGTGCCAGCAGTCCCACGGATGGGGCCAACGTCCTGACTTTC.

The chain carries TRBV28 and TRBJ1-6; D is possibly TRBD1 (5 bases). This CDR3 has 15 residues. Trimming shortened V by 5 bases and J by 7 bases, and 15 bases separated the two germline ends. Germline V CDR1 and CDR2: MDHEN, SYDVKM. The CDR3, as DNA: TGTGCCAGCAGTCGAACGGGACGGAGGAATTCACCCCTCCACTTT. This gives the protein CASSRTGRRNSPLHF.

The sample holds many counts of this clonotype. The V gene is TRBV12-3 or TRBV12-4, the J gene TRBJ2-1, with TRBD2 matching over 10 bases. The CDR3 covers 14 residues. V gave up 6 bases and J gave up 9 bases; unmatched junction bases: 8. The CDR3 is CASRRTSGVGEQFF. The CDR3 DNA sequence: TGTGCCAGCAGACGAACTAGCGGGGTCGGTGAGCAGTTCTTC.

This clonotype has a handful of counts. The gene calls are TRBV20-1 and TRBJ2-1; no clear D. CDR1 is DFQATT and CDR2 is SNEGSKA in the germline V gene (reference sequence). V was shortened by 6 bases and J by 5 bases, with 17 bases between the two germline ends. This CDR3 comprises 14 residues. The CDR3 sequence: CSAPNPRQHNEQFF. In nucleotides, the CDR3 is TGCAGTGCCCCAAACCCCCGGCAGCACAATGAGCAGTTCTTC.

This clonotype was recorded a few times. The rearrangement links TRBV20-1 to TRBJ1-3, with a tentative D call TRBD1 (5 bases). From germline, CDR1 is DFQATT and CDR2 SNEGSKA (reference sequence). Trimming stripped 5 bases from V and 0 bases from J, with 8 bases between. This CDR3 spans 13 amino acids. Written as DNA, the CDR3 is TGCAGTGCTTCGACAGACTCTGGAAACACCATATATTTT. This encodes CSASTDSGNTIYF.

V and J are TRBV29-1 and TRBJ2-7; D may be TRBD1 (5 bases). The CDR3 spans 13 residues. The V end lost 6 bases, the J end lost 0 bases, and 12 bases lay between the germline ends. The germline gives CDR1 SQVTM, CDR2 ANQGSEA. CDR3 sequence: CSVLQAASYEQYF. CDR3 DNA sequence: TGCAGCGTATTACAGGCGGCCTCCTACGAGCAGTACTTC.

The chain carries TRBV15 and TRBJ2-5; D not resolved. CDR3 length equals 14 residues. Deletions cut 1 base from V and 5 bases from J, with 11 bases between. CDR1 and CDR2 from the germline V gene are LNHNV and YYDKDF (reference sequence). CDR3 amino acids: CATSRAGYMETQYF. The CDR3 nucleotides read TGTGCCACCAGCAGAGCTGGATATATGGAGACCCAGTACTTC.

A word on this clonotype: The junction and the germline gene differ at one end; a read error may be behind it. The J gene is TRBJ2-7, the V gene TRBV20-1; TRBD1 agrees at 7 bases. CDR1 DFQATT and CDR2 SNEGSKA come from the germline V gene (reference sequence). CDR3 size: 14 residues. The CDR3 bases are TGCAGTGCCGCCGAACAGGGGCTTACCTACCAGCAGTACTTC. Its protein product is CSAAEQGLTYQQYF.

This clonotype was counted between two and nine times. The CDR3 spells CASTPPRGNQPQHF. DNA of the CDR3: TGTGCCAGCACACCTCCGAGGGGCAATCAGCCCCAGCATTTT. The genes are TRBV21-1 and TRBJ1-5. TRBV21-1 is termed a pseudogene. The CDR3 has 14 residues.

This clonotype was counted only a few times. This chain links TRBV7-8 with TRBJ2-1; D ambiguous. Germline CDR1 SGHVS, CDR2 FQNEAQ. This CDR3 has 14 amino acids. V lost 2 bases and J lost 2, with 7 bases in between. The DNA of the CDR3 is TGTGCCAGCAGCTTATCTTGGGCCTACAATGAGCAGTTCTTC. Translating it yields CASSLSWAYNEQFF.

The chain couples TRBV20-1 to TRBJ2-3; 10 bases line up with TRBD2. V shed 5 bases and J 5 bases; nucleotides not matched to a gene: 4. The length of the CDR3 is 13 residues. Germline V gene lookup returns CDR1 DFQATT and CDR2 SNEGSKA (reference sequence). CDR3 region: CSARPSGRDTQYF. The CDR3, as DNA: TGCAGTGCTCGCCCTAGCGGGAGAGATACGCAGTATTTT.

The J gene is TRBJ2-1, the V gene TRBV20-1, with D tentatively TRBD2 (6 bases). V gave up 0 bases and J gave up 6 bases, with 18 bases separating them. The CDR3 is 16 amino acids. Germline loops: CDR1 DFQATT, CDR2 SNEGSKA (reference sequence). CDR3 protein: CSARDLGARGGNEQFF. The CDR3 DNA reads as TGCAGTGCTAGAGACCTCGGGGCGCGGGGAGGCAATGAGCAGTTCTTC.

The CDR3 DNA reads TGTGCCAGCAGTTACTGGGCAGGGTTTTTCTACGAGCAGTACTTC. Translating it yields CASSYWAGFFYEQYF. The gene calls are TRBV6-5 and TRBJ2-7, with D tentatively TRBD1 (5 bases). This CDR3 has 15 amino acids. Germline V CDR1 and CDR2: MNHEY, SVGAGI. The V and J ends lost 1 base and 3 bases respectively, with 13 bases between them.

This chain connects TRBV27 to TRBJ1-4, with D possibly being TRBD1 (6 bases). Trimming stripped 5 bases from V and 0 bases from J, with 10 bases between. Germline values: CDR1 MNHEY, CDR2 SMNVEV (reference sequence). The CDR3 spans 15 residues. CDR3 amino acids: CASSRTAATNEKLFF. The CDR3 DNA reads TGTGCCAGCAGTCGGACAGCCGCAACTAATGAAAAACTGTTTTTT.

This clonotype has just a few counts. The gene calls are TRBV20-1 and TRBJ1-6; the D gene is possibly TRBD1 (5 bases). Germline loops: CDR1 DFQATT, CDR2 SNEGSKA (reference sequence). With 6 bases removed from V and 2 bases from J, the gap between germline ends came to 17 bases. The CDR3 has 16 residues. The CDR3 nucleotides read TGCAGTGCCCCCGAGCAGGGAGGGACCTATAATTCACCCCTCCACTTT. As protein: CSAPEQGGTYNSPLHF.

The chain links TRBV4-3 to TRBJ2-3; no clear D gene. The CDR3 is 14 amino acids. V was cut by 0 bases and J by 4 bases, with 8 bases left in between. Germline V CDR1 and CDR2: LGHNA, YSLEER. CDR3 sequence reads: CASSQDPTADTQYF. Here the CDR3 DNA reads TGCGCCAGCAGCCAAGATCCGACGGCAGATACGCAGTATTTT.

This clonotype has more than one count but fewer than ten. The rearrangement uses TRBV6-5 and TRBJ2-7; possible D gene TRBD2, 6 bases. Germline V CDR1 and CDR2: MNHEY, SVGAGI. This CDR3 contains 14 residues. V lost 0 bases and J lost 6, with 12 bases in between. The CDR3 DNA is TGTGCCAGCAGTTACTCAGGGAGGAGTAGCGAGCAGTACTTC. This gives the protein CASSYSGRSSEQYF.